What follows are 25 T cell receptor beta chains derived from one specimen sequenced in a study of cytomegalovirus exposure and HLA in healthy donors. PCR employed 60 Vbeta and 13 Jbeta primers. The assay was immunoSEQ multiplex PCR, and TCRdb's table has in-frame clones only and misses some. In the table there are about 120,000 clones, approximately 80% of which are singletons. Sequenced material: PBMCs. The receptors were sampled from a man aged 40-55 years in good health and CMV-seropositive.

This sequence joins TRBV4-1 and TRBJ1-6, with 8 nucleotides matching TRBD1. V shed 3 bases, J shed 7 bases, and the junction held 5 bases outside the gene matches. Germline assignment: CDR1 MGHRA and CDR2 YSYEKL. The CDR3 is 15 amino acids. The CDR3: CASSHDRGTNSPLHF. CDR3 DNA: TGCGCCAGCAGCCACGACAGGGGAACGAATTCACCCCTCCACTTT.

The chain carries TRBV28 and TRBJ1-6, with D possibly being TRBD1 (5 bases). The CDR3 extends over 15 amino acids. V was shortened by 7 bases and J by 9 bases, with 19 bases between the two germline ends. Germline CDR1 reads MDHEN; CDR2 reads SYDVKM. The CDR3 region is CASTFGTFEGSPLHF. The CDR3 bases are TGTGCCAGCACCTTCGGGACTTTTGAGGGTTCACCCCTCCACTTT.

The J gene is TRBJ1-5, the V gene TRBV7-3, with 10 bases identical to TRBD1. From germline, CDR1 is SGHTA and CDR2 FQGTGA. The CDR3 has 17 amino acids. J was trimmed by 2 bases and V by 1 base; bases with no gene match: 5. The CDR3, as DNA: TGTGCCAGCAGCTTAAGGCGGGACAGGGGTCGCAATCAGCCCCAGCATTTT. As protein: CASSLRRDRGRNQPQHF.

The chain recombines TRBV19 with TRBJ1-1; D not certain. CDR1 and CDR2 (germline): LNHDA, SQIVND (reference sequence). The CDR3 contains 14 residues. V lost 6 bases and J 5 bases, leaving 16 bases between the germline ends. In DNA, the CDR3 is TGTGCCAGTAGCCGTTATCAAGGAGGGACTGAAGCTTTCTTT. Its translation: CASSRYQGGTEAFF.

The gene calls are TRBV5-3 and TRBJ1-1, with 7 bases lining up with TRBD1. TRBV5-3 is an ORF, and what it does is uncertain. The CDR3 is 12 amino acids. Trimming took 4 bases from V and 5 from J; bases not matched to a gene: 2. CDR3 in DNA: TGTGCCAGAAGCGGCAGGGGGACTGAAGCTTTCTTT. It yields the protein CARSGRGTEAFF.

J is TRBJ1-6 and V is TRBV28, with no clear D. V was pared by 3 bases and J by 8 bases, with 11 bases between. Germline CDR1 reads MDHEN; CDR2 reads SYDVKM. The CDR3 runs to 14 residues. The CDR3 DNA is TGTGCCAGCAGTTTCATTTGGCGGGATTCACCCCTCCACTTT. The encoded protein is CASSFIWRDSPLHF.

The gene calls are TRBV7-9 and TRBJ1-1; no firm D call. Germline V gene data show CDR1 as SEHNR and CDR2 as FQNEAQ (reference sequence). There are 16 residues in the CDR3. Trimming stripped 0 bases from V and 1 base from J, with 12 bases between. The CDR3 DNA reads TGTGCCAGCAGCTTAGCCTTCGGACTCAAGAACACTGAAGCTTTCTTT. Protein sequence: CASSLAFGLKNTEAFF. Complete variable domain (other parts from reference TRBV7-9 and TRBJ1-1): DTGVSQNPRHKITKRGQNVTFRCDPISEHNRLYWYRQTLGQGPEFLTYFQNEAQLEKSRLLSDRFSAERPKGSFSTLEIQRTEQGDSAMYLCASSLAFGLKNTEAFFGQGTRLTVV.

The genes are TRBV9 and TRBJ2-7; the match to TRBD1 covers 9 bases. There are 14 residues in the CDR3. Trimming took 3 bases from V and 6 from J; bases not matched to a gene: 7. Germline V gives CDR1 SGDLS, CDR2 YYNGEE. The CDR3, as DNA: TGTGCCAGCAGCGGACGGGGACAGGGAGGCGAGCAGTACTTC. It encodes CASSGRGQGGEQYF.

CDR3 region: CASSFGTTGGYEGYTF. CDR3 in DNA: TGTGCCAGCAGCTTCGGGACGACAGGGGGATATGAAGGCTACACCTTC. The rearrangement joins TRBV7-9 to TRBJ1-2; TRBD1 matches at 9 bases. CDR1 and CDR2 from the germline V gene are SEHNR and FQNEAQ (reference sequence). This CDR3 is built from 16 residues. With 3 bases clipped from V and 8 bases from J, the junction kept 13 bases outside the gene matches.

J is TRBJ1-5 and V is TRBV6-1; TRBD1 is a possible D gene (5 bases). This CDR3 spans 14 amino acids. The germline V gene has CDR1 MNHNS and CDR2 SASEGT. The V and J ends lost 4 bases and 7 bases respectively, with 14 bases between them. In DNA form, the CDR3 reads TGTGCCAGCAGTGTAACCCAGGGCAGGCAGCCCCAGCATTTT. This gives the protein CASSVTQGRQPQHF.

The chain joins TRBV28 to TRBJ1-2; D possibly corresponds to TRBD1 (6 bases). Per the germline V gene, CDR1 is MDHEN and CDR2 is SYDVKM. Between the trimmed V and J ends, which lost 6 bases and 4 bases, there was a span of 18 bases. CDR3 length: 15 amino acids. The CDR3 DNA follows: TGTGCCAGCAGCCCGACTGGGGGCTTAATCTATGGCTACACCTTC. Encoded protein: CASSPTGGLIYGYTF.

V and J are TRBV5-6 and TRBJ1-1; 8 nucleotides match TRBD1. Germline values: CDR1 SGHDT, CDR2 YYEEEE. The CDR3 length is 14 residues. The V and J ends lost 4 bases and 8 bases, in that order; junction bases with no gene match: 10. The CDR3 loop is CASSERTGRYEAFF. The CDR3 DNA reads TGTGCCAGCAGCGAGCGGACAGGGCGCTACGAAGCTTTCTTT.

This chain connects TRBV6-6 to TRBJ2-1; 7 bases match TRBD1. The CDR3 contains 16 residues. V shed 2 bases and J 0 bases; nucleotides not matched to a gene: 4. The V gene's germline CDR1 is MNHNY and CDR2 SVGAGI (reference sequence). CDR3 DNA: TGTGCCAGCAGTTACACGACAGGGAGCTCCTACAATGAGCAGTTCTTC. It translates to CASSYTTGSSYNEQFF.

The J gene is TRBJ2-7, the V gene TRBV7-8; 10 bases are shared with TRBD2. The CDR3 sequence is 16 residues long. The V and J ends lost 1 base and 1 base, in that order; junction bases with no gene match: 4. Germline V gene data show CDR1 as SGHVS and CDR2 as FQNEAQ. The DNA of the CDR3 is TGTGCCAGCAGCTTAGGGCCTAGCGGGGGATCCTACGAGCAGTACTTC. Encoded protein: CASSLGPSGGSYEQYF.

V usage is TRBV5-5 and J usage is TRBJ2-5; tentatively, D is TRBD1 (5 bases). Trimming removed 3 bases at V and 2 bases at J, with 11 bases between. CDR1 and CDR2 (germline): SGHKS, YYEKEE (reference sequence). The CDR3 sequence is 14 residues long. CDR3 coding DNA: TGTGCCAGCAGCTGGGGCAGTGGACAAGAGACCCAGTACTTC. Residues: CASSWGSGQETQYF. The variable domain in full, with the rest retrieved from reference TRBV5-5 and TRBJ2-5, is DAGVTQSPTHLIKTRGQQVTLRCSPISGHKSVSWYQQVLGQGPQFIFQYYEKEERGRGNFPDRFSARQFPNYSSELNVNALLLGDSALYLCASSWGSGQETQYFGPGTRLLVL.

The chain couples TRBV27 to TRBJ2-2; perhaps TRBD2 as D (5 bases). Trimming took 8 bases from V and 5 from J, leaving 15 bases between them. The CDR3 totals 14 residues. Germline values: CDR1 MNHEY, CDR2 SMNVEV (reference sequence). The CDR3 sequence is CASSGRGRTGELFF. CDR3 nucleotide sequence: TGTGCCAGCTCCGGGCGAGGGCGAACCGGGGAGCTGTTTTTT.

The rearrangement joins TRBV4-3 to TRBJ2-1; D not resolved. The CDR3 contains 13 residues. The germline gives CDR1 LGHNA, CDR2 YSLEER. The V and J ends lost 3 bases and 3 bases respectively, with 6 bases between them. Here the CDR3 reads CASSHPGYNEQFF. The CDR3, as DNA: TGCGCCAGCAGCCATCCAGGCTACAATGAGCAGTTCTTC.

The V and J genes are TRBV19 and TRBJ1-6, with a possible D match to TRBD1 (5 bases). The V and J ends lost 4 bases and 10 bases respectively, with 35 bases between them. Germline-derived CDR1 and CDR2 are LNHDA and SQIVND (reference sequence). The CDR3 spans 21 residues. Here the CDR3 reads CASSTGHTTKGFGALRSPLHF. CDR3 nucleotide sequence: TGTGCCAGTAGTACAGGCCATACTACGAAGGGCTTTGGGGCCTTACGGTCACCCCTCCACTTT.

This sequence joins TRBV5-6 and TRBJ2-7; D is uncertain. V was pared by 0 bases and J by 5 bases, with 3 bases between. From germline, CDR1 is SGHDT and CDR2 YYEEEE. The CDR3 runs to 11 residues. CDR3: CASSLADEQYF. CDR3 sequence (DNA): TGTGCCAGCAGCTTGGCAGACGAGCAGTACTTC.

This clone was found a few times. J is TRBJ2-5 and V is TRBV4-3, with D possibly matching TRBD1 (6 bases). This CDR3 comprises 13 residues. V was trimmed by 6 bases and J by 4 bases, leaving 12 bases between them. Germline V gene sequence: CDR1 LGHNA, CDR2 YSLEER. CDR3: CASRQGIRETQYF. As DNA, the CDR3 is TGCGCCAGCAGACAGGGAATCCGAGAGACCCAGTACTTC.

The chain employs TRBV6-1 and TRBJ2-7, with 12 bases identical to TRBD2. Germline trimming cut 7 bases from V and 6 bases from J; bases unmatched to any gene: 10. Germline CDR1 reads MNHNS; CDR2 reads SASEGT. The CDR3 has 15 amino acids. The DNA for the CDR3 is TGTGCCAGCACCCCCTCTAGCGGGGGGGCCGGCGAGCAGTACTTC. This codes for CASTPSSGGAGEQYF.

The V and J genes are TRBV6-5 and TRBJ2-7; D not certain. CDR3 size: 13 residues. CDR1 MNHEY and CDR2 SVGAGI come from the germline V gene. Trimming stripped 8 bases from V and 1 base from J, with 12 bases between. The CDR3 sequence is CASCLFGSYEQYF. The CDR3 DNA reads TGTGCCAGCTGCCTCTTCGGGTCCTACGAGCAGTACTTC.

The rearrangement links TRBV5-1 to TRBJ2-3; D remains ambiguous. Trimming left V 4 bases short and J 1 base short, with 10 bases between. This CDR3 contains 14 residues. Per the germline V gene, CDR1 is SGHRS and CDR2 is YFSETQ. CDR3 in amino acids: CASSLGWGTDTQYF. The CDR3 DNA reads as TGCGCCAGCAGCCTAGGTTGGGGCACAGATACGCAGTATTTT.

The chain employs TRBV18 and TRBJ2-7; 9 bases are a match to TRBD2. The CDR3 has 14 residues. In germline, CDR1 is KGHSH, CDR2 LQKENI. Losses at the gene ends were 1 base for V and 6 bases for J; bases not matched to a gene: 4. The CDR3 DNA sequence: TGTGCCAGCTCACCACAGCGGGGGGAAAGCGAGCAGTACTTC. It yields the protein CASSPQRGESEQYF.

CDR3 DNA sequence: TGTGCCAGCAGCCTACCGGGACTACAGAACAATGAGCAGTTCTTC. The encoded protein is CASSLPGLQNNEQFF. The gene calls are TRBV7-8 and TRBJ2-1; TRBD2 agrees at 7 bases. Germline assignment: CDR1 SGHVS and CDR2 FQNEAQ. The CDR3 has 15 residues. V was clipped by 5 bases and J by 5 bases; unmatched bases: 9.